This T cell receptor beta chain comes out of a study of molecular identifiers for immune sequencing clone quantification. V lost 3 bases to trimming and J lost 5 bases, with 16 bases between them. CDR1 and CDR2 (germline): DFQATT, SNEGSKA (reference sequence). This CDR3 contains 14 residues. This clonotype has a handful of counts. From the PCR reads, TCRdb called clonotypes with MiXCR, one entry per CDR3 protein. In the table there are a few hundred thousand distinct CDR3 sequences, about a quarter of which are singletons. The sample was naive CD8+ T cells from blood, with Jurkat cell RNA spiked in. Noted subset: FACS-sorted CD8+CD4-CCR7+CD45RA+ naive T cells. The chain employs TRBV20-1 and TRBJ2-5; D is ambiguous. This clonotype originated in a human donor in good health. Some libraries in this study had Jurkat cell RNA spiked in. The CDR3 protein is CSARTNLGEETQYF. The DNA for the CDR3 is TGCAGTGCTAGGACGAACTTGGGCGAGGAGACCCAGTACTTC.